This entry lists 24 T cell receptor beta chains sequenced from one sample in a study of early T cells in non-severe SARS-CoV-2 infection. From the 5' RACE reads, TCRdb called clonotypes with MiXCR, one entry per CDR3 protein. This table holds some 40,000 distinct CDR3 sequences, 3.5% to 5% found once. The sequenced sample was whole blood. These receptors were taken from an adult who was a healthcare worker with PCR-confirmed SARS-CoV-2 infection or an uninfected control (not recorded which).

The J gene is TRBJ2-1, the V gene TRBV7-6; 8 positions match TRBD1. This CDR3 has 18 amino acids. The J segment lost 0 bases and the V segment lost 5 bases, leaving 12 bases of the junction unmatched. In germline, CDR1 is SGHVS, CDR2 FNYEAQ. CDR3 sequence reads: CASSRRRDRRSSYNEQFF. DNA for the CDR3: TGTGCCAGCAGCAGACGCCGGGACAGGAGAAGCTCCTACAATGAGCAGTTCTTC.

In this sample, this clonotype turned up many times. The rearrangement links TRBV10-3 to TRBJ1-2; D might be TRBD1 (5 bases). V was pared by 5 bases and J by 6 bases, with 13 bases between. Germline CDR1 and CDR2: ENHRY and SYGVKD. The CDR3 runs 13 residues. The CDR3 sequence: CAISWDDENGYTF. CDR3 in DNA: TGTGCCATCAGTTGGGACGACGAGAATGGCTACACCTTC.

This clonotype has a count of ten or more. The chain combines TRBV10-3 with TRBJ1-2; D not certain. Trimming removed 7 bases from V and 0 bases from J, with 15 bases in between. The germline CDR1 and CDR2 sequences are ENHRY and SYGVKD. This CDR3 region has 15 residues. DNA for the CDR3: TGTGCCATCAACACGAGGGCGACTTCTAACTATGGCTACACCTTC. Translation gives CAINTRATSNYGYTF.

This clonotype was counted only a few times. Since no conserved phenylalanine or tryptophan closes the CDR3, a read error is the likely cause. CDR3 sequence (DNA): TGTGCCAGCAGCTTAAACTCGGATGCAGAGACCCAGTACTCC. Translating gives CASSLNSDAETQYS. The chain couples TRBV7-3 to TRBJ2-5; unclear D gene. Germline V lookup: CDR1 SGHTA, CDR2 FQGTGA. Trimming took 1 base from V and 4 from J, leaving 10 bases between them. CDR3 size: 14 residues.

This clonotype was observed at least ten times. CDR3 nucleotides: TGCGCCAGCAGCCTGGGGTCCGCAGATACGCAGTATTTT. Residues: CASSLGSADTQYF. The chain recombines TRBV4-1 with TRBJ2-3; D is unclear. With 4 bases removed from V and 4 bases from J, the gap between germline ends came to 9 bases. CDR3 length: 13 residues. Germline V CDR1 and CDR2: MGHRA, YSYEKL.

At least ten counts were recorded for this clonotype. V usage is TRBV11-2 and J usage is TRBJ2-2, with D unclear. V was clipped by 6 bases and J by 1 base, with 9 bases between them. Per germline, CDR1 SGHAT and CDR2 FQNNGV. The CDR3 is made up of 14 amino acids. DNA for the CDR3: TGTGCCAGCAGAAGCACAAGGAACACCGGGGAGCTGTTTTTT. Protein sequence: CASRSTRNTGELFF. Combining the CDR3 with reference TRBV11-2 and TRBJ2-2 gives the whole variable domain EAGVAQSPRYKIIEKRQSVAFWCNPISGHATLYWYQQILGQGPKLLIQFQNNGVVDDSQLPKDRFSAERLKGVDSTLKIQPAKLEDSAVYLCASRSTRNTGELFFGEGSRLTVL.

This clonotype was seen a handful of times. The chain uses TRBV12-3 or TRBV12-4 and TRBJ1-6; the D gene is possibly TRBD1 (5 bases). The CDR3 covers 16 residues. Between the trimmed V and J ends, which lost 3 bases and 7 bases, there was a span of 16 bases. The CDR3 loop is CASSFGFGGRNSPLHF. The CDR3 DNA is TGTGCCAGCAGTTTTGGGTTTGGGGGAAGGAATTCACCCCTCCACTTT.

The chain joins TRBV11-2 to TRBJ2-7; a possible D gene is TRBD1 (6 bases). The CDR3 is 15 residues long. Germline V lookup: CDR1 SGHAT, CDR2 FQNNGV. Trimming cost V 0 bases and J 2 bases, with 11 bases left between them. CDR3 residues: CASSLERTAPYEQYF. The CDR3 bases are TGTGCCAGCAGCTTAGAAAGGACAGCCCCCTACGAGCAGTACTTC. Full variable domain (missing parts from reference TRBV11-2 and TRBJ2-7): EAGVAQSPRYKIIEKRQSVAFWCNPISGHATLYWYQQILGQGPKLLIQFQNNGVVDDSQLPKDRFSAERLKGVDSTLKIQPAKLEDSAVYLCASSLERTAPYEQYFGPGTRLTVT.

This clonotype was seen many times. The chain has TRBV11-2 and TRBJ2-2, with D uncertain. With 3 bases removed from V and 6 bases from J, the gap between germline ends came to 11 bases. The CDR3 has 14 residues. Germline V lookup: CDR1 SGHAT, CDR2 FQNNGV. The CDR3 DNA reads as TGTGCCAGCAGCTTGGCCTCCCATTCCGGGGAGCTGTTTTTT. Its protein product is CASSLASHSGELFF.

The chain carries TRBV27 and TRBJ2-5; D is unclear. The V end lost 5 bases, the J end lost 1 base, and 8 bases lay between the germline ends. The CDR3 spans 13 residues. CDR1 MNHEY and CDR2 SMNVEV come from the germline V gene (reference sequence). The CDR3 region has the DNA TGTGCCAGCAGTCCTGGCAGCCAAGAGACCCAGTACTTC. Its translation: CASSPGSQETQYF.

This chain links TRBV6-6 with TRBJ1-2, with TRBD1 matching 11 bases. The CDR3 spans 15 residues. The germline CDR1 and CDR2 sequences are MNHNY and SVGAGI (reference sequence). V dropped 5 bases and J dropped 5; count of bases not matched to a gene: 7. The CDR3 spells CASSGSRDRGYGYTF. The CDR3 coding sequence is TGTGCCAGCAGTGGCAGCCGGGACAGGGGGTATGGCTACACCTTC.

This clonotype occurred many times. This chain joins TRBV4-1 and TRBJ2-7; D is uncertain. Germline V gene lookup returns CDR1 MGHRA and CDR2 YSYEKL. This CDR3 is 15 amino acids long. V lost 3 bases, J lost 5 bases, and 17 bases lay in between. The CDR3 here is CASSHGVNGLNEQYF. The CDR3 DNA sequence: TGCGCCAGCAGCCATGGTGTGAATGGGCTCAACGAGCAGTACTTC.

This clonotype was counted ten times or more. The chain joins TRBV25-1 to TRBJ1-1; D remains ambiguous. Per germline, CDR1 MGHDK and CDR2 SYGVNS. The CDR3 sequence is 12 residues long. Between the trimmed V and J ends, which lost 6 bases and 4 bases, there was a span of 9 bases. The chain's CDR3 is CASRTSPTEAFF. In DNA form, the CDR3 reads TGTGCCAGCAGGACATCTCCCACTGAAGCTTTCTTT.

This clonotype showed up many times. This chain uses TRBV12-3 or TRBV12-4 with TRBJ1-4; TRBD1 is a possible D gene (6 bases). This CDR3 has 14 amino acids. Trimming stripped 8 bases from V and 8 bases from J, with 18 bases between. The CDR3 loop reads CASSFQGMGEKLFF. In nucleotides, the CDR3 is TGTGCCAGCTCCTTTCAGGGGATGGGCGAAAAACTGTTTTTT.

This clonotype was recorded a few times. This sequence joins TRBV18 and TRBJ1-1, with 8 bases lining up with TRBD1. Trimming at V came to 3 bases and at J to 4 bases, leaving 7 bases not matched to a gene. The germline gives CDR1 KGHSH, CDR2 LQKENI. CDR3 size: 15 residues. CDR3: CASSPRSGGGTEAFF. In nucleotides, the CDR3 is TGTGCCAGCTCACCGCGCTCAGGGGGCGGCACTGAAGCTTTCTTT.

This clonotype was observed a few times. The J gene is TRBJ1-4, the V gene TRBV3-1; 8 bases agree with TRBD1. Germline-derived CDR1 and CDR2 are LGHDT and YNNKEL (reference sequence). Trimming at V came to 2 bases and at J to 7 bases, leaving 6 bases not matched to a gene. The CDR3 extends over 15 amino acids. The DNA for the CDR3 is TGTGCCAGCAGCCAACCAGGGGGCGCAGGTGAAAAACTGTTTTTT. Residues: CASSQPGGAGEKLFF.

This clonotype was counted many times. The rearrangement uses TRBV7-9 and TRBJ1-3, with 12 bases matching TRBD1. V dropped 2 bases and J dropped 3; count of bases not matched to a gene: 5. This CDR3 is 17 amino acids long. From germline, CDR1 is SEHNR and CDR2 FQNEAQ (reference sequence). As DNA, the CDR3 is TGTGCCAGCAGCTTACCGGGACAGGGGGCTCGTGGAAACACCATATATTTT. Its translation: CASSLPGQGARGNTIYF.

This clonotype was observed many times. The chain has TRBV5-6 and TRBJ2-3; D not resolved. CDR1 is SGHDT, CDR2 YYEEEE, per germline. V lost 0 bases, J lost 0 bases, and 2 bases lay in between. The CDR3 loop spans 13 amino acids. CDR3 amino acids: CASSLVSTDTQYF. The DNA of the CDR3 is TGTGCCAGCAGCTTGGTTAGCACAGATACGCAGTATTTT.

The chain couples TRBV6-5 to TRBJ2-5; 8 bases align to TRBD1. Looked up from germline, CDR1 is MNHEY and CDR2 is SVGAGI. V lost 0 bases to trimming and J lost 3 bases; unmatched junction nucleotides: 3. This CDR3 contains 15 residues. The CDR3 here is CASSYSLTGEETQYF. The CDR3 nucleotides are TGTGCCAGCAGTTACTCCTTGACAGGGGAAGAGACCCAGTACTTC.

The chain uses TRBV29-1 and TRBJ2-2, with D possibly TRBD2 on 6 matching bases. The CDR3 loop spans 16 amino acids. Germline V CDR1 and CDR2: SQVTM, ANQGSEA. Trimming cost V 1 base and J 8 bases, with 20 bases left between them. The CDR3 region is CSVEGAEGPLEGELFF. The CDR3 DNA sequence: TGCAGCGTTGAAGGGGCGGAGGGCCCTCTAGAGGGGGAGCTGTTTTTT.

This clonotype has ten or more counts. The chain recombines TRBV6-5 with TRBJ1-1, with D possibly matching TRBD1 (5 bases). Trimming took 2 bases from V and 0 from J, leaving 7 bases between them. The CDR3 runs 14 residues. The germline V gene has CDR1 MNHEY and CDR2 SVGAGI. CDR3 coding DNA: TGTGCCAGCAGTTACGCAGGGCTGAACACTGAAGCTTTCTTT. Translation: CASSYAGLNTEAFF.

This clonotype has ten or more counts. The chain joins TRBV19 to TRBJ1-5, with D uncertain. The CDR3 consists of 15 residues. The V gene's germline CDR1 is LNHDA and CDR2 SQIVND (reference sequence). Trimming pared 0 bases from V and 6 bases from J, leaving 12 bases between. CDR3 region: CASSIDLRRTQPQHF. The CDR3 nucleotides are TGTGCCAGTAGTATAGATCTGCGAAGGACTCAGCCCCAGCATTTT.

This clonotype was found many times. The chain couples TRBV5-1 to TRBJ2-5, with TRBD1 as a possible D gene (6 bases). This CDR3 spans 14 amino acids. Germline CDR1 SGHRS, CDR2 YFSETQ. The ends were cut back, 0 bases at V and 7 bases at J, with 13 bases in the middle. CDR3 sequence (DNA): TGCGCCAGCAGCTTGGACCAGGGGAGTGGGACCCAGTACTTC. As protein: CASSLDQGSGTQYF. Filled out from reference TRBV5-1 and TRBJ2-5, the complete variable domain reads KAGVTQTPRYLIKTRGQQVTLSCSPISGHRSVSWYQQTPGQGLQFLFEYFSETQRNKGNFPGRFSGRQFSNSRSEMNVSTLELGDSALYLCASSLDQGSGTQYFGPGTRLLVL.

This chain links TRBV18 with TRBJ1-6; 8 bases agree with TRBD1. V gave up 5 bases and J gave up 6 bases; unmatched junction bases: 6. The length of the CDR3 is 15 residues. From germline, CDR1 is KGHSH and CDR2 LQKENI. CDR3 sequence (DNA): TGTGCCAGCTCAACCACGGGACAGGTTAATTCACCCCTCCACTTT. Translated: CASSTTGQVNSPLHF.